A single TCR beta chain is shown here with its context. The antigen is unknown. Germline-derived CDR1 and CDR2 are MDHEN and SYDVKM. The CDR3 sequence is 15 residues long. With 0 bases removed from V and 3 bases from J, the gap between germline ends came to 11 bases. These data belong to a study of shared clonotypes between healthy human individuals. Study-wide points: The rarefaction results pointed to incomplete sorted-subset sequencing despite large depth. It was the non-shared clonotypes that had lower generation probabilities than clonotypes shared by all four donors.

Several immunoSEQ 96-well plates shared each subset's DNA, each plate a replicate. This table comes from immunoSEQ multiplex PCR, and its TCRdb copy is limited to in-frame clones, with some not included. Of about 680,000 clones listed, around 92% were seen once; the top ten hold approximately 25%. It was CD45RO-negative cells, positively selected for CCR7, that made up naive CD8 cells, with terminally differentiated effector memory CD45RA+ cells excluded. The TCR sequence derives from a man younger than 40 in good health. Sequencing used naive CD8+ T cells sorted from blood. V and J are TRBV28 and TRBJ1-2; tentatively, D is TRBD1 (6 bases). CDR3 in DNA: TGTGCCAGCAGTTTATGGCGAGGGGGAGACTATGGCTACACCTTC. Protein product: CASSLWRGGDYGYTF.